A selection of T cell receptor beta chains follows, all from one sample in a study of cytomegalovirus exposure and HLA in healthy donors. TCRdb's table, derived via immunoSEQ multiplex PCR, lists solely in-frame clones and lacks some. The sample records more than 150,000 clones, approximately 80% being singletons. Material: PBMCs. Receptor source: a woman in her thirties or forties in good health and CMV-seropositive. Each CDR3 is given with its conserved first and last residue.

V	J	CDR3
TRBV7-9	TRBJ1-6	CASSLPNSPLHF
TRBV9	TRBJ1-6	CASSDGQGSSPLHF
TRBV5-4	TRBJ2-7	CASSLDSPYEQYF
TRBV2	TRBJ2-5	CASSDRGPQETQYF
TRBV10-3	TRBJ2-7	CAISESVDYGYEQYF
TRBV6-6	TRBJ1-1	CASRPGGNTEAFF
TRBV25-1	TRBJ2-3	CASRDGQGMSDTQYF
TRBV6-5	TRBJ2-1	CVSSGTGYYNEQFF
TRBV30	TRBJ2-2	CAWSGLAGGAGELFF
TRBV27	TRBJ1-2	CASRATGGYGYTF
TRBV5-1	TRBJ2-5	CASSPTGDETQYF
TRBV18	TRBJ1-1	CASSPGRLNTEAFF
TRBV2	TRBJ1-5	CASSAGGVFNQPQHF
TRBV19	TRBJ2-1	CASSPLRGGLYNEQFF
TRBV10-3	TRBJ1-2	CAISESSWDSFYGYTF
TRBV4-1	TRBJ2-7	CASSQGQDLSYEQYF
TRBV25-1	TRBJ1-1	CASASTGNTEAFF
TRBV6-1	TRBJ2-1	CASSDKAGTQFF
TRBV6-1	TRBJ2-7	CASSLYEQYF
TRBV28	TRBJ1-1	CASSPDRVNTEAFF
TRBV7-2	TRBJ2-1	CASSGSGGAFREQFF
TRBV7-2	TRBJ2-7	CASSLASGTYYEQYF
TRBV5-1	TRBJ2-6	CASSFGVRGLGANVLTF
TRBV30	TRBJ2-7	CAWQDRGEQYF
TRBV18	TRBJ1-1	CASSHGDRGITEAFF
TRBV9	TRBJ1-2	CASSGSGGGVGYTF
TRBV5-1	TRBJ2-2	CASSMGASNTGELFF
TRBV15	TRBJ2-3	CATSRRTGIADTQYF
TRBV27	TRBJ1-2	CASSWTRTGNYGYTF
TRBV6-5	TRBJ1-2	CASSQTGNYGYTF
TRBV6-1	TRBJ1-5	CASSGSGSPNQPQHF
TRBV7-2	TRBJ1-4	CASSTHRATNEKLFF
TRBV9	TRBJ2-1	CASSADRYNEQFF
TRBV14	TRBJ1-3	CASSPGTGYTGNTIYF
TRBV5-4	TRBJ1-6	CASSQGQFNSPLHF
TRBV2	TRBJ1-5	CASSGQGGQPQHF
TRBV19	TRBJ1-2	CASNPRTRATNYGYTF
TRBV5-4	TRBJ1-5	CASSLGKGQPQHF
TRBV9	TRBJ1-5	CASSEGTGTGNQPQHF
TRBV5-1	TRBJ1-2	CASSLEGVSGYTF
TRBV4-1	TRBJ1-5	CASSPLGAAGPQHF
TRBV19	TRBJ1-1	CASTPAGGQGGTEAFF
TRBV7-2	TRBJ1-6	CASSSDRNSPLHF
TRBV30	TRBJ2-2	CAWSVVRGGSGELFF
TRBV18	TRBJ1-1	CASSPRQTRSQGEAFF
TRBV27	TRBJ1-5	CASSEQWTRLNQPQHF
TRBV19	TRBJ1-5	CASRGMFSNQPQHF
TRBV11-2	TRBJ1-2	CASSFDRANGYTF
TRBV7-9	TRBJ2-1	CSSSLVRQGNDEQFF
TRBV5-8	TRBJ2-1	CASSLGQISYNEQFF
TRBV9	TRBJ2-7	CASSVGGSSYEQYF
TRBV5-1	TRBJ1-4	CASSRSREEGEKLFF